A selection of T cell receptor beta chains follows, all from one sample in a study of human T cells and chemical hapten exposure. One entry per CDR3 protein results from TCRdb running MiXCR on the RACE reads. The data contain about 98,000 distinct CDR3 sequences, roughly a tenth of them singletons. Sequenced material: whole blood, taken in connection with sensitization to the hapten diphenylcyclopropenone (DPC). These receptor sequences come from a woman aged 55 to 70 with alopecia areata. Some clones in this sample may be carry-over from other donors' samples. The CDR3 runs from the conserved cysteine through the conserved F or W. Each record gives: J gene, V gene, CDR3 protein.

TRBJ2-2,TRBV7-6,CASSSFRGKNTGELFF
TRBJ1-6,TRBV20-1,CSASGQAVTYNSPLHF
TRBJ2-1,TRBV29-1,CSVETYNEQFF
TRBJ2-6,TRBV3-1,CASSQFWSSGANVLTF
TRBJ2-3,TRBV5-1,CASSLAIFTDTQYF
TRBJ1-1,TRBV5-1,CASSLEANTEAFF
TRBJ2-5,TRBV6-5,CASSYSGRRETQYF
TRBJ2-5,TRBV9,CASSLGLAGSQETQYF
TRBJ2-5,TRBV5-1,CASSLGDRNQETQYF
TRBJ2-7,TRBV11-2,CASSFQGYERYF
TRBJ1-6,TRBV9,CASSVGEQGWSPLHF
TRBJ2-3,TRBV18,CASSPRNRDSTDTQYF
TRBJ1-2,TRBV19,CASGRTGALGYTF